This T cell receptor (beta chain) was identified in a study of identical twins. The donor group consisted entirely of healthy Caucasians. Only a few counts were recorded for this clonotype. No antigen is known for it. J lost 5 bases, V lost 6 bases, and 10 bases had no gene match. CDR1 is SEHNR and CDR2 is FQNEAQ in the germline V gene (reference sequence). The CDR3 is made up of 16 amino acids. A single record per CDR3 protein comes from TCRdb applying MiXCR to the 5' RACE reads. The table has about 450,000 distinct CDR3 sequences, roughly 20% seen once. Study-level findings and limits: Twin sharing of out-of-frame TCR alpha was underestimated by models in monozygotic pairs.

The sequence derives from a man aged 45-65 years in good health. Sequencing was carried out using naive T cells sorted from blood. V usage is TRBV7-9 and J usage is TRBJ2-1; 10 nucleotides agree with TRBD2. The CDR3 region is CASRLIAGGINNEQFF. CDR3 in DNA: TGTGCCAGCAGGCTAATAGCGGGGGGCATAAACAATGAGCAGTTCTTC.